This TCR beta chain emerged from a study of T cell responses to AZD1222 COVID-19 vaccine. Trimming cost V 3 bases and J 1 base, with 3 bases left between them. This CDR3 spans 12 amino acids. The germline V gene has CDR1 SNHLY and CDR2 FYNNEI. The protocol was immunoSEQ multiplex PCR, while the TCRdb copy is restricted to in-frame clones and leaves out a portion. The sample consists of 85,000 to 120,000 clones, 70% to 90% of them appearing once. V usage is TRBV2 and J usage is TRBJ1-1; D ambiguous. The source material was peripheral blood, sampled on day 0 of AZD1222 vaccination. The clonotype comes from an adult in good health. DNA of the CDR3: TGTGCCAGCAGTGAGGGGAACACTGAAGCTTTCTTT. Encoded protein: CASSEGNTEAFF.